This TCR beta chain was sequenced in a study of early T cells in non-severe SARS-CoV-2 infection. Individual cDNA molecules received unique molecular identifiers. TCRdb independently ran MiXCR on the 5' RACE reads; one entry per CDR3 protein. The sample consists of 25,000 to 30,000 distinct CDR3 sequences, around 4.5% of them appearing once. Trimming left V 7 bases short and J 8 bases short, with 15 bases between. CDR1 MNHNY and CDR2 SVGAGI come from the germline V gene (reference sequence). The CDR3 sequence is 13 residues long. This sequence originates from an adult who was a healthcare worker with PCR-confirmed SARS-CoV-2 infection or an uninfected control (not recorded which). The chain employs TRBV6-6 and TRBJ1-3; no clear D. The sample was whole blood. In DNA, the CDR3 is TGTGCCAGCACCTCCGTGGCGAGGGACACCATATATTTT. Protein sequence: CASTSVARDTIYF.